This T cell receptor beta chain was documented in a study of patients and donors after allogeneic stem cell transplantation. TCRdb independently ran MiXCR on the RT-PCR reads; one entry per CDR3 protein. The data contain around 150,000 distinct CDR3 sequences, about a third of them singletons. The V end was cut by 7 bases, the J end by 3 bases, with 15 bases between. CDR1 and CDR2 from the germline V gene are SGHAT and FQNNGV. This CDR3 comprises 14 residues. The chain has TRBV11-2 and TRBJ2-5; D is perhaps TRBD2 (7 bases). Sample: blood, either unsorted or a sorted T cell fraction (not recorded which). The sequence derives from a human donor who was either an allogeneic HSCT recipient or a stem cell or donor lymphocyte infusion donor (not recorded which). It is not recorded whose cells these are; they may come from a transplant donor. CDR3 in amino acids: CASTLGGAKETQYF. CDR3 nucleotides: TGTGCCAGCACCTTGGGGGGGGCCAAAGAGACCCAGTACTTC.